This is a list of T cell receptor beta chains from one sample in a study of PD-1 blockade in classical Hodgkin lymphoma. Here immunoSEQ multiplex PCR was the method, and the copy in TCRdb shows in-frame clones only, minus some. The sample lists 90,000 or so clones; about 93% were seen once. Sequencing used peripheral blood mononuclear cells (PBMCs), obtained before the second cycle of nivolumab. These receptor sequences come from a human donor with classical Hodgkin lymphoma. CDR3s include the opening cysteine and the closing phenylalanine or tryptophan. The order of the fields is V gene, D gene, clone size, J gene, CDR3 protein, CDR3 DNA. The D gene is left open where the match is weak. The size field is filled for only some rows; it gives once, few, many or a size class.

TRBV18	.	.	TRBJ2-2	CASSPERRTGELFF	TGTGCCAGCTCACCAGAACGTCGCACCGGGGAGCTGTTTTTT
TRBV2	.	.	TRBJ2-3	CASSEYRAGADTQYF	TGTGCCAGCAGTGAGTACAGGGCTGGCGCAGATACGCAGTATTTT
TRBV29-1	.	.	TRBJ1-5	CSGRGPGVQPQHF	TGCAGCGGCCGGGGGCCGGGAGTTCAGCCCCAGCATTTT
TRBV6-4	TRBD2	.	TRBJ2-3	CASSDPGLALGTDTQYF	TGTGCCAGCAGTGACCCCGGACTAGCTTTGGGCACAGATACGCAGTATTTT
TRBV11-2	.	.	TRBJ2-1	CASSLVGNAYNEQFF	TGTGCCAGCAGCTTAGTGGGGAACGCCTACAATGAGCAGTTCTTC
TRBV5-1	.	.	TRBJ2-2	CASSLAGTTGELFF	TGCGCCAGCAGCTTGGCGGGGACTACCGGGGAGCTGTTTTTT
TRBV5-1	.	.	TRBJ1-1	CASSLPNHEAGAFF	TGCGCCAGCAGCTTACCCAACCACGAGGCAGGTGCTTTCTTT
TRBV18	TRBD2	.	TRBJ2-1	CASSLSRSSGSGNEQFF	TGTGCCAGCTCACTTAGTCGTTCTAGCGGGAGTGGCAATGAGCAGTTCTTC
TRBV11-2	.	.	TRBJ2-5	CASSHLPGHIKETQYF	TGTGCCAGCAGCCACCTTCCGGGACACATCAAAGAGACCCAGTACTTC
TRBV6-6	TRBD2	once	TRBJ2-7	CASSPSLAGSYEQYF	TGTGCCAGCAGTCCCAGTCTAGCGGGTTCCTACGAGCAGTACTTC
TRBV4-1	TRBD2	once	TRBJ2-7	CASSQAPGLAVYEQYF	TGCGCCAGCAGCCAAGCGCCGGGACTAGCGGTTTACGAGCAGTACTTC
TRBV25-1	TRBD2	once	TRBJ2-4	CASSEYTLSGRDKNIQYF	TGTGCCAGCAGTGAATATACTCTAAGCGGGAGGGACAAAAACATTCAGTACTTC
TRBV5-1	.	.	TRBJ2-7	CASSLGGSGHYEQYF	TGCGCCAGCAGCTTGGGGGGGAGCGGACACTACGAGCAGTACTTC
TRBV7-2	.	.	TRBJ1-4	CASSFGGTSEKLFF	TGTGCCAGCAGCTTTGGCGGGACATCAGAAAAACTGTTTTTT
TRBV13	TRBD2	few	TRBJ2-5	CASSPRTSDLQETQYF	TGTGCCAGCAGCCCAAGGACTAGCGACTTACAAGAGACCCAGTACTTC
TRBV19	.	.	TRBJ2-3	CASSSGGPGPEYPTDTQYF	TGTGCCAGTAGTTCTGGAGGGCCTGGACCAGAGTACCCGACAGATACGCAGTATTTT
TRBV2	.	.	TRBJ2-2	CASSEREINTGELFF	TGTGCCAGCAGTGAACGGGAAATAAACACCGGGGAGCTGTTTTTT
TRBV27	.	.	TRBJ1-1	CASSFNRYSNTEAFF	TGTGCCAGCAGTTTTAACAGATACTCGAACACTGAAGCTTTCTTT
TRBV11-2	.	.	TRBJ2-6	CASSLSLSGANVLTF	TGTGCCAGCAGCTTATCCCTCTCTGGGGCCAACGTCCTGACTTTC
TRBV6-6	.	.	TRBJ1-1	CASSYSRQALNTEAFF	TGTGCCAGCAGTTACTCGAGGCAGGCCCTGAACACTGAAGCTTTCTTT